This TCR beta chain originates from a study of T cells in Graves' hyperthyroidism and ophthalmopathy. General observations from the study: Blood also contained most expanded thyroid clonotypes above 0.001.

There are a few counts of this clonotype. What it binds is not known. The source material, RNA transcripts, was used to amplify TCR beta CDR3 regions. Primed by the HTBI set, a first-round RT-PCR was run on the TCR CDR3. TCRdb used MiXCR to reprocess the multiplex PCR reads, holding one entry per CDR3 protein. This sample carries roughly 740,000 distinct CDR3 sequences, about a sixth of them seen once, and the ten largest clones take about 8.4%. This sequence was found in a man aged 18 to 35 with Graves' hyperthyroidism. Sequenced: blood.

The CDR3 nucleotides read TGTGCCAGCAGCTTCTCCAGGCCTAATGAAAAACTGTTTTTT. Translated: CASSFSRPNEKLFF. The J gene is TRBJ1-4, the V gene TRBV5-6, with D uncertain. The CDR3 consists of 14 residues. CDR1 is SGHDT and CDR2 is YYEEEE in the germline V gene. V lost 2 bases and J 3 bases, leaving 8 bases between the germline ends.